These 32 T cell receptor beta chains share one sample of origin, sequenced in a study of T cells after posttransplantation cyclophosphamide. Busulfan-fludarabine conditioning, marrow transplant, and cyclophosphamide on days +3 and +4 were administered. Clones were sequenced by immunoSEQ multiplex PCR, and TCRdb holds only the in-frame ones, with some missing. The sample lists tens of thousands of clones, 90% occurring once. The sample consisted of PBMCs, taken just over 60 days after allogeneic stem cell transplant with posttransplant cyclophosphamide. The source is a male patient between 60 and 69 years old who received an allogeneic stem cell transplant from a related donor and was CMV-positive. T cells may partly derive from the graft donor.

The chain couples TRBV6-6 to TRBJ2-2; D is perhaps TRBD2 (5 bases). CDR1 MNHNY and CDR2 SVGAGI come from the germline V gene (reference sequence). This CDR3 has 16 residues. V lost 0 bases to trimming and J lost 3 bases, with 11 bases between them. The CDR3 DNA sequence: TGTGCCAGCAGTTACTCGAGTCTAGCCTACACCGGGGAGCTGTTTTTT. As protein: CASSYSSLAYTGELFF.

The chain uses TRBV28 and TRBJ1-4; D is perhaps TRBD1 (6 bases). The length of the CDR3 is 14 residues. Deletions cut 8 bases from V and 5 bases from J, with 15 bases between. Germline V gene sequence: CDR1 MDHEN, CDR2 SYDVKM. The CDR3 loop reads CASHPTGENEKLFF. CDR3 sequence (DNA): TGTGCCAGCCATCCGACAGGAGAAAATGAAAAACTGTTTTTT.

The V call is TRBV5-1, the J call TRBJ1-1; D remains ambiguous. Germline-derived CDR1 and CDR2 are SGHRS and YFSETQ. Deletions cut 3 bases from V and 7 bases from J, with 19 bases between. CDR3 length equals 15 residues. The CDR3 nucleotides are TGCGCCAGCAGCTGGAGCGGGAGATTGGAAGTTGAAGCTTTCTTT. Encoded protein: CASSWSGRLEVEAFF.

The chain links TRBV11-3 to TRBJ2-7, with 10 bases lining up with TRBD1. The length of the CDR3 is 16 residues. V lost 1 base and J lost 2; bases outside the gene matches: 5. Germline V gene sequence: CDR1 SGHNT, CDR2 YENEEA. The CDR3 spells CASSLGSGTGAYEQYF. CDR3 sequence (DNA): TGTGCCAGCAGCTTAGGTTCCGGGACAGGGGCCTACGAGCAGTACTTC.

The chain links TRBV29-1 to TRBJ2-3, with TRBD2 matching over 12 bases. This CDR3 comprises 16 residues. CDR1 and CDR2 from the germline V gene are SQVTM and ANQGSEA. With V trimmed by 3 bases and J by 3 bases, 7 bases remained unmatched. Here the CDR3 reads CSVDPSGGAGTDTQYF. The DNA of the CDR3 is TGCAGCGTTGATCCTAGCGGGGGGGCCGGGACAGATACGCAGTATTTT.

The chain employs TRBV4-2 and TRBJ2-3; 9 bases are a match to TRBD2. This CDR3 is 18 amino acids long. CDR1 and CDR2 (germline): LGHNA, YNFKEQ. V was clipped by 0 bases and J by 2 bases; unmatched bases: 9. The CDR3 region has the DNA TGTGCCAGCAGCCAAGAGTCTAGCGGGGCCGTGGCCACAGATACGCAGTATTTT. The encoded protein is CASSQESSGAVATDTQYF.

V is TRBV7-6 and J is TRBJ2-1, with D possibly being TRBD1 (7 bases). Germline loops: CDR1 SGHVS, CDR2 FNYEAQ. V dropped 5 bases and J dropped 10 bases, with 12 bases sitting between them. The CDR3 is 12 amino acids. The CDR3 coding sequence is TGTGCCAGCAGCCCCAGGGGGGCCGAGCAGTTCTTC. Protein sequence: CASSPRGAEQFF.

The gene calls are TRBV6-1 and TRBJ1-2, with 8 bases fitting TRBD1. This CDR3 comprises 14 residues. The junction had 8 bases not matched to a gene; V was cut back by 6 bases and J by 5 bases. Germline-derived CDR1 and CDR2 are MNHNS and SASEGT. The CDR3 protein is CASRETGVGYGYTF. The CDR3 DNA follows: TGTGCCAGCAGAGAGACAGGGGTAGGTTATGGCTACACCTTC.

The chain carries TRBV6-4 and TRBJ2-7; possible D gene TRBD2, 6 bases. From germline, CDR1 is MRHNA and CDR2 SNTAGT. The CDR3 covers 14 residues. Trimming stripped 2 bases from V and 7 bases from J, with 15 bases between. In DNA form, the CDR3 reads TGTGCCAGCAGTGACCCGGGGACTGTCGTTGAGCAGTACGTC. Translation gives CASSDPGTVVEQYV.

The V gene is TRBV2, the J gene TRBJ2-2; TRBD2 aligns across 8 bases. The V gene's germline CDR1 is SNHLY and CDR2 FYNNEI. V was clipped by 6 bases and J by 3 bases; unmatched bases: 3. The CDR3 sequence is 14 residues long. CDR3 in amino acids: CASRRGDDTGELFF. The DNA for the CDR3 is TGTGCCAGCAGGCGGGGGGACGACACCGGGGAGCTGTTTTTT.

This chain links TRBV6-6 with TRBJ1-3, with 8 bases matching TRBD1. Germline V gene sequence: CDR1 MNHNY, CDR2 SVGAGI (reference sequence). With V trimmed by 5 bases and J by 4 bases, 7 bases remained unmatched. The CDR3 runs to 15 residues. The CDR3 spells CASSTASGGGNTIYF. For the CDR3, the DNA is TGTGCCAGCAGTACCGCCTCAGGGGGCGGAAACACCATATATTTT.

The J gene is TRBJ2-7, the V gene TRBV7-8; no firm D call. The CDR3 is 15 amino acids. The germline V and J ends were trimmed by 2 bases and 2 bases, with 13 bases remaining between them. The germline CDR1 and CDR2 sequences are SGHVS and FQNEAQ. Here the CDR3 DNA reads TGTGCCAGCAGCTTAATTTTAACTAACCCCTACGAGCAGTACTTC. This gives the protein CASSLILTNPYEQYF.

The rearrangement links TRBV10-1 to TRBJ1-1, with 7 nucleotides matching TRBD1. V lost 3 bases, J lost 8 bases, and 6 bases stayed unmatched. Germline CDR1 is WNHNN and CDR2 is SYGVQD (reference sequence). This CDR3 region has 13 residues. CDR3 sequence (DNA): TGCGCCAGCAGTGATGGAGGGGGCGGAGAAGCTTTCTTT. Protein: CASSDGGGGEAFF.

The chain recombines TRBV7-2 with TRBJ2-1; 9 bases align to TRBD2. Germline values: CDR1 SGHTA, CDR2 FQGNSA. Trimming at V came to 5 bases and at J to 7 bases, leaving 9 bases not matched to a gene. This CDR3 is built from 15 residues. The CDR3 reads CASSHLAGGQNEQFF. The DNA of the CDR3 is TGTGCCAGCAGCCATCTGGCGGGGGGGCAAAATGAGCAGTTCTTC.

The chain joins TRBV7-9 to TRBJ2-5; TRBD2 aligns across 8 bases. The junction had 8 bases not matched to a gene; V was cut back by 4 bases and J by 4 bases. Germline V gene data show CDR1 as SEHNR and CDR2 as FQNEAQ (reference sequence). The CDR3 has 15 residues. The CDR3 nucleotides are TGTGCCAGCAGCTCAACCCCGGGGGGGGGAGAGACCCAGTACTTC. This sequence encodes CASSSTPGGGETQYF.

The chain couples TRBV4-1 to TRBJ2-3, with 10 bases matching TRBD2. The germline V gene encodes CDR1 MGHRA and CDR2 YSYEKL. The CDR3 covers 16 residues. With V trimmed by 5 bases and J by 2 bases, 7 bases remained unmatched. CDR3 DNA: TGCGCCAGCAGCGAAAGCGGGGGGGTACCCACAGATACGCAGTATTTT. This codes for CASSESGGVPTDTQYF.

The chain employs TRBV4-2 and TRBJ2-6; 7 bases are shared with TRBD1. The ends lost 3 bases at V and 2 bases at J; junction bases unmatched: 16. The CDR3 extends over 20 amino acids. Germline CDR1 and CDR2: LGHNA and YNFKEQ. This chain's CDR3 is CASSHGLGRGGAAGANVLTF. CDR3 nucleotides: TGTGCCAGCAGCCATGGGCTAGGTAGAGGGGGCGCGGCTGGGGCCAACGTCCTGACTTTC.

This rearrangement joins TRBV1 to TRBJ2-7; the table calls TRBD2, which could not be checked here. TRBV1 is marked as a pseudogene. CDR3 size: 14 residues. DNA for the CDR3: TGCACCAGCAGCGAGATCCCTATACCCCTGGAGCAGTACTTC. Protein sequence: CTSSEIPIPLEQYF.

In its sample, this clone was seen once. The chain is built from TRBV6-5 and TRBJ2-7; D possibly corresponds to TRBD2 (5 bases). This CDR3 has 13 amino acids. Germline CDR1 and CDR2: MNHEY and SVGAGI. V dropped 4 bases and J dropped 9 bases, with 16 bases sitting between them. The CDR3 sequence is CASSFGESSRQYF. The CDR3 nucleotides read TGTGCCAGCAGTTTCGGGGAGTCCTCTAGGCAGTACTTC.

This clone was detected only once. The V gene is TRBV6-5, the J gene TRBJ1-6, with TRBD1 as a possible D gene (5 bases). Trimming stripped 8 bases from V and 9 bases from J, with 14 bases between. Looked up from germline, CDR1 is MNHEY and CDR2 is SVGAGI. CDR3 length equals 13 residues. In DNA, the CDR3 is TGTGCCAGCGCAACAGGATACGGTTCACCCCTCCACTTT. This encodes CASATGYGSPLHF.

The chain links TRBV10-2 to TRBJ2-3, with 8 bases aligning to TRBD2. Trimming took 6 bases from V and 3 from J; bases not matched to a gene: 5. CDR1 is WSHSY and CDR2 is SAAADI in the germline V gene. This CDR3 region has 14 residues. CDR3 in amino acids: CASRRGVSTDTQYF. As DNA, the CDR3 is TGCGCCAGCAGGCGGGGGGTATCAACAGATACGCAGTATTTT.

The chain carries TRBV10-1 and TRBJ1-6; 8 positions match TRBD1. CDR3 length: 16 residues. V lost 7 bases, J lost 10 bases, and 15 bases stayed unmatched. Per the germline V gene, CDR1 is WNHNN and CDR2 is SYGVQD (reference sequence). The CDR3 sequence: CASIQRWQGARSPLHF. The CDR3 nucleotides read TGCGCCAGCATCCAACGCTGGCAGGGGGCACGGTCACCCCTCCACTTT.

The V gene is TRBV19, the J gene TRBJ1-1; D may be TRBD1 (5 bases). Trimming removed 5 bases from V and 1 base from J, with 14 bases in between. CDR3 size: 15 residues. CDR1 LNHDA and CDR2 SQIVND come from the germline V gene (reference sequence). CDR3 coding DNA: TGTGCCAGTAGTCCGGGGGAAGTGTGGAACACTGAAGCTTTCTTT. Translated, it gives CASSPGEVWNTEAFF.

The chain combines TRBV6-5 with TRBJ1-2, with D perhaps TRBD1 (5 bases). Per germline, CDR1 MNHEY and CDR2 SVGAGI. The V and J ends lost 0 bases and 8 bases respectively, with 10 bases between them. CDR3 length equals 13 residues. This chain's CDR3 is CASSYSAGRGYTF. In DNA form, the CDR3 reads TGTGCCAGCAGTTACTCGGCAGGGCGGGGCTACACCTTC.

This chain links TRBV6-1 with TRBJ1-5; perhaps TRBD1 as D (5 bases). This CDR3 comprises 16 residues. V was cut by 1 base and J by 2 bases, with 12 bases left in between. The germline gives CDR1 MNHNS, CDR2 SASEGT. In DNA, the CDR3 is TGTGCCAGCAGTGAAGTCCCAGGGTTGGGCAATCAGCCCCAGCATTTT. This encodes CASSEVPGLGNQPQHF.

This clone has only a few counts. Because it lacks the conserved phenylalanine or tryptophan at the end, this CDR3 is likely a read error. The chain is built from TRBV27 and TRBJ1-1; 7 nucleotides align to TRBD1. This CDR3 region has 14 residues. V lost 6 bases and J lost 5; bases outside the gene matches: 9. Germline V gene data show CDR1 as MNHEY and CDR2 as SMNVEV (reference sequence). Here the CDR3 reads CASRKKGASTEAFL. CDR3 DNA: TGTGCCAGCAGAAAAAAGGGGGCATCGACTGAAGCTTTCCTT.

The chain employs TRBV27 and TRBJ2-7; tentatively, D is TRBD1 (6 bases). The CDR3 has 20 residues. CDR1 is MNHEY and CDR2 is SMNVEV in the germline V gene (reference sequence). V was pared by 2 bases and J by 2 bases, with 28 bases between. The CDR3 sequence is CASSLTVAGRGHLSTYEQYV. CDR3 DNA sequence: TGTGCCAGCAGTTTAACGGTCGCCGGCAGGGGCCATCTATCAACCTACGAGCAGTACGTC.

The chain combines TRBV10-2 with TRBJ2-3; 8 positions agree with TRBD2. CDR3 length: 15 amino acids. Germline V gene sequence: CDR1 WSHSY, CDR2 SAAADI. The junction had 14 bases not matched to a gene; V was cut back by 4 bases and J by 11 bases. As DNA, the CDR3 is TGCGCCAGCAGTGCTGGGGTCGGGGGGGGCCGGGGGCAGTATTTT. Amino acids: CASSAGVGGGRGQYF.

This clone was recorded a few times. The chain has TRBV6-1 and TRBJ1-6; D is ambiguous. Germline V gene sequence: CDR1 MNHNS, CDR2 SASEGT. CDR3 length equals 14 residues. The V gene lost 1 base and the J gene lost 7 bases, with 8 bases spanning the gap. The chain's CDR3 is CASSEVDGNSPLHF. Written as DNA, the CDR3 is TGTGCCAGCAGTGAAGTAGACGGGAATTCACCCCTCCACTTT.

The chain links TRBV11-2 to TRBJ2-2; D may be TRBD1 (6 bases). This CDR3 is built from 14 residues. The V end lost 4 bases, the J end lost 7 bases, and 13 bases lay between the germline ends. Germline CDR1 is SGHAT and CDR2 is FQNNGV. The CDR3 protein is CASSSYRAGGELFF. The CDR3 nucleotides read TGTGCCAGCAGCTCGTACAGGGCAGGCGGGGAGCTGTTTTTT. The full variable domain, completed using reference TRBV11-2 and TRBJ2-2, is EAGVAQSPRYKIIEKRQSVAFWCNPISGHATLYWYQQILGQGPKLLIQFQNNGVVDDSQLPKDRFSAERLKGVDSTLKIQPAKLEDSAVYLCASSSYRAGGELFFGEGSRLTVL.

In this sample, this clone turned up a few times. The V and J genes are TRBV5-3 and TRBJ1-2, with D uncertain. TRBV5-3 is an ORF, with its function uncertain. CDR3 length: 13 amino acids. The ends were cut back, 4 bases at V and 6 bases at J, with 13 bases in the middle. CDR3 residues: CARSARGPDGYTF. In DNA, the CDR3 is TGTGCCAGAAGCGCTAGAGGGCCCGATGGCTACACCTTC.

The CDR3 sequence is CATSRDLGGAGYGYTF. The CDR3 DNA sequence: TGTGCCACCAGCAGAGACTTAGGGGGCGCGGGCTATGGCTACACCTTC. The chain joins TRBV15 to TRBJ1-2; 7 nucleotides line up with TRBD1. Germline V gene lookup returns CDR1 LNHNV and CDR2 YYDKDF (reference sequence). The ends lost 0 bases at V and 4 bases at J; junction bases unmatched: 8. There are 16 residues in the CDR3. Drawing the rest from reference TRBV15 and TRBJ1-2, the complete variable domain is DAMVIQNPRYQVTQFGKPVTLSCSQTLNHNVMYWYQQKSSQAPKLLFHYYDKDFNNEADTPDNFQSRRPNTSFCFLDIRSPGLGDTAMYLCATSRDLGGAGYGYTFGSGTRLTVV.